Included here is one T cell receptor beta chain sequence, with context. Antigen unknown. These data belong to a study of T cell responses to AZD1222 COVID-19 vaccine. Study results and limitations: Dominant at 160-218 and 743-854, vaccine-associated CD4 TCRs also spanned spike. Close to half of spike-specific TCRs reportedly recognize unmutated variant regions.

V lost 1 base and J lost 7; bases outside the gene matches: 6. Germline CDR1 and CDR2: SEHNR and FQNEAQ (reference sequence). The CDR3 spans 14 residues. Profiling relied on immunoSEQ multiplex PCR, and the TCRdb table lists in-frame clones only, not all of them. The sample has 95,000 to 150,000 clones, about 92% seen once. The chain employs TRBV7-9 and TRBJ2-7; TRBD2 aligns across 8 bases. The source is an adult in good health. The sample here was peripheral blood, taken on day 0 of MenACWY control vaccination. The CDR3 region is CASSLVSAGGEQYF. The DNA for the CDR3 is TGTGCCAGCAGCTTAGTTTCGGCGGGAGGAGAGCAGTACTTC. Together with reference TRBV7-9 and TRBJ2-7, the CDR3 gives the full variable domain: DTGVSQNPRHKITKRGQNVTFRCDPISEHNRLYWYRQTLGQGPEFLTYFQNEAQLEKSRLLSDRFSAERPKGSFSTLEIQRTEQGDSAMYLCASSLVSAGGEQYFGPGTRLTVT.